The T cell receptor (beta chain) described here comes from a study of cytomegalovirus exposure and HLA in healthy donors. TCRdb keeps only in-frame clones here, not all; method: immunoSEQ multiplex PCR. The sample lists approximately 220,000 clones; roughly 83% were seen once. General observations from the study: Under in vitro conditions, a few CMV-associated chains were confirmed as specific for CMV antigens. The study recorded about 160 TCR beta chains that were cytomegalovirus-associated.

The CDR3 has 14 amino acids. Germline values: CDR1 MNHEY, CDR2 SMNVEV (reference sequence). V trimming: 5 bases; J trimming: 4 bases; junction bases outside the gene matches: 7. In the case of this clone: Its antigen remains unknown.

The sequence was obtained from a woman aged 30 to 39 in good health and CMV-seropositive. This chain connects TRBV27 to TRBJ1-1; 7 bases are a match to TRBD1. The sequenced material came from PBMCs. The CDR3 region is CASSVDREITEAFF. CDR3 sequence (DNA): TGTGCCAGCAGTGTTGACAGGGAAATCACTGAAGCTTTCTTT.